Listed below are T cell receptor beta chains from one sample, sequenced in a study of shared clonotypes between healthy human individuals. Repertoires were generated with immunoSEQ multiplex PCR, while TCRdb's copy carries only in-frame clones and drops some. In the table there are about 820,000 clones, 80% to 95% of which are singletons. The sequencing input was naive CD8+ T cells sorted from blood. The receptor set was obtained from a man aged 30 to 45 in good health. Each CDR3 is given with its conserved first and last residue. A D gene is named only where the DNA matches it firmly. Expanded clones get a size class; other rows say once, few or many, or leave the size out.

V: TRBV27; size: few; D: -; J: TRBJ1-2; CDR3: CASGSSQTYYGYTF; DNA: TGTGCCAGCGGGTCGTCACAGACGTACTATGGCTACACCTTC
V: TRBV9; size: -; D: TRBD1; J: TRBJ2-1; CDR3: CASSDGGQGEDNEQFF; DNA: TGTGCCAGCAGCGACGGAGGACAGGGCGAGGACAATGAGCAGTTCTTC
V: TRBV14; size: -; D: TRBD1; J: TRBJ1-4; CDR3: CASSDRGGEKLFF; DNA: TGTGCCAGCAGTGACAGGGGCGGCGAAAAACTGTTTTTT
V: TRBV7-2; size: -; D: -; J: TRBJ2-7; CDR3: CASSLAGSGFYEQYF; DNA: TGTGCCAGCAGCTTAGCGGGCAGTGGTTTCTACGAGCAGTACTTC
V: TRBV28; size: -; D: -; J: TRBJ1-5; CDR3: CASSLAVGGDRTGPQPNQPQHF; DNA: TGTGCCAGCAGTCTCGCAGTTGGGGGGGACCGAACGGGACCTCAACCAAATCAGCCCCAGCATTTT
V: TRBV27; size: -; D: TRBD2; J: TRBJ2-1; CDR3: CASSLGVAGSYNEQFF; DNA: TGTGCCAGCAGTTTAGGTGTAGCGGGTTCCTACAATGAGCAGTTCTTC
V: TRBV27; size: -; D: TRBD2; J: TRBJ2-1; CDR3: CASSPGLALNEQFF; DNA: TGTGCCAGCAGTCCAGGACTAGCTCTCAATGAGCAGTTCTTC
V: TRBV4-1; size: -; D: TRBD2; J: TRBJ2-5; CDR3: CASSQVAAGASETQYF; DNA: TGCGCCAGCAGCCAAGTTGCAGCGGGAGCCTCAGAGACCCAGTACTTC
V: TRBV18; size: -; D: -; J: TRBJ2-7; CDR3: CASSPNLYEQYF; DNA: TGTGCCAGCTCTCCGAACCTCTACGAGCAGTACTTC
V: TRBV30; size: -; D: -; J: TRBJ2-7; CDR3: CAWSVAESYEQYF; DNA: TGTGCCTGGAGTGTGGCAGAATCCTACGAGCAGTACTTC
V: TRBV5-1; size: -; D: -; J: TRBJ2-7; CDR3: CASSSHEGEYEQYF; DNA: TGCGCCAGCAGCTCACACGAGGGGGAGTACGAGCAGTACTTC
V: TRBV27; size: -; D: -; J: TRBJ2-2; CDR3: CASRLDQPGELFF; DNA: TGTGCCAGCAGACTCGACCAACCCGGGGAGCTGTTTTTT
V: TRBV14; size: once; D: -; J: TRBJ2-2; CDR3: CASSQDLGPANTGELFF; DNA: TGTGCCAGCAGCCAAGATCTAGGCCCAGCGAACACCGGGGAGCTGTTTTTT
V: TRBV6-4; size: few; D: -; J: TRBJ2-1; CDR3: CASSELASSSEQFF; DNA: TGTGCCAGCAGTGAGTTGGCTAGCTCGAGTGAGCAGTTCTTC
V: TRBV7-2; size: -; D: -; J: TRBJ1-1; CDR3: CASSYLPGANTEAFF; DNA: TGTGCCAGCAGCTACCTGCCGGGGGCTAACACTGAAGCTTTCTTT
V: TRBV7-6; size: -; D: TRBD1; J: TRBJ1-1; CDR3: CASSLVRGRGTEAFF; DNA: TGTGCCAGCAGCTTAGTTAGGGGGCGCGGGACTGAAGCTTTCTTT
V: TRBV7-9; size: -; D: TRBD2; J: TRBJ2-7; CDR3: CASSLSSSGSRYYEQYF; DNA: TGTGCCAGCAGCTTAAGTTCTAGCGGGAGCCGATATTACGAGCAGTACTTC
V: TRBV29-1; size: once; D: TRBD1; J: TRBJ2-2; CDR3: CSVTGGSSTGELFF; DNA: TGCAGCGTGACAGGGGGCTCGAGCACCGGGGAGCTGTTTTTT
V: TRBV11-3; size: -; D: -; J: TRBJ2-1; CDR3: CASSLDLNNEQFF; DNA: TGTGCCAGCAGCTTAGACCTGAACAATGAGCAGTTCTTC
V: TRBV5-6; size: -; D: -; J: TRBJ2-2; CDR3: CASSPGTSPVSGELFF; DNA: TGTGCCAGCAGCCCCGGGACATCCCCAGTCAGTGGGGAGCTGTTTTTT
V: TRBV4-1; size: -; D: -; J: TRBJ1-1; CDR3: CASSPEDTDTEAFF; DNA: TGCGCCAGCAGCCCAGAAGACACGGACACTGAAGCTTTCTTT
V: TRBV25-1; size: -; D: -; J: TRBJ1-1; CDR3: CASSGPGPSFMNTEAFF; DNA: TGTGCCAGCAGTGGCCCGGGCCCAAGTTTCATGAACACTGAAGCTTTCTTT
V: TRBV9; size: -; D: TRBD2; J: TRBJ2-1; CDR3: CASSPQGTSGYNEQFF; DNA: TGTGCCAGCAGCCCGCAGGGGACTAGTGGCTACAATGAGCAGTTCTTC
V: TRBV7-9; size: -; D: TRBD1; J: TRBJ2-5; CDR3: CASSLRGPETQYF; DNA: TGTGCCAGCAGCTTAAGGGGGCCTGAGACCCAGTACTTC
V: TRBV9; size: -; D: -; J: TRBJ1-2; CDR3: CASSGLLHDYGYTF; DNA: TGTGCCAGCAGCGGACTCCTACACGACTATGGCTACACCTTC
V: TRBV11-3; size: -; D: TRBD1; J: TRBJ2-7; CDR3: CASSPSGTDSYEQYF; DNA: TGTGCCAGCAGCCCGTCGGGGACAGACTCCTACGAGCAGTACTTC
V: TRBV5-6; size: -; D: TRBD2; J: TRBJ2-3; CDR3: CASSPKLAGVTDTQYF; DNA: TGTGCCAGCAGCCCAAAACTAGCGGGAGTCACAGATACGCAGTATTTT
V: TRBV7-9; size: -; D: -; J: TRBJ1-5; CDR3: CASSLQGKVQPQHF; DNA: TGTGCCAGCAGCTTACAGGGGAAAGTTCAGCCCCAGCATTTT
V: TRBV29-1; size: once; D: TRBD1; J: TRBJ1-3; CDR3: CSVEEGAGGHGNTIYF; DNA: TGCAGCGTTGAAGAAGGCGCAGGGGGCCATGGAAACACCATATATTTT
V: TRBV27; size: few; D: -; J: TRBJ2-7; CDR3: CASSSVQDHSYEQYF; DNA: TGTGCCAGCAGTTCAGTACAGGATCACTCCTACGAGCAGTACTTC
V: TRBV18; size: -; D: TRBD1; J: TRBJ2-7; CDR3: CASSPPTGGSSYEQYF; DNA: TGTGCCAGCTCACCACCTACAGGGGGTAGCTCCTACGAGCAGTACTTC
V: TRBV11-3; size: -; D: -; J: TRBJ2-2; CDR3: CASSNTRGTTGELFF; DNA: TGTGCCAGCTCTAACACCCGCGGGACTACCGGGGAGCTGTTTTTT
V: TRBV28; size: -; D: -; J: TRBJ2-4; CDR3: CASSTNRVPDIQYF; DNA: TGTGCCAGCAGTACCAACAGGGTGCCGGACATTCAGTACTTC
V: TRBV4-1; size: -; D: -; J: TRBJ2-3; CDR3: CASSPTLGRGTADTQYF; DNA: TGCGCCAGCAGCCCGACCTTGGGCAGGGGAACGGCAGATACGCAGTATTTT
V: TRBV19; size: -; D: -; J: TRBJ1-2; CDR3: CASSIMLTGYGYTF; DNA: TGTGCCAGTAGTATAATGCTCACTGGCTATGGCTACACCTTC
V: TRBV28; size: -; D: -; J: TRBJ2-2; CDR3: CASGNGPLNTGELFF; DNA: TGTGCCAGCGGCAACGGACCTTTGAACACCGGGGAGCTGTTTTTT
V: TRBV28; size: -; D: -; J: TRBJ2-5; CDR3: CASTRDSGETQYF; DNA: TGTGCCAGCACCCGAGACTCGGGAGAGACCCAGTACTTC
V: TRBV5-1; size: once; D: -; J: TRBJ2-1; CDR3: CASSFSEGISLDEQFF; DNA: TGCGCCAGCAGCTTCTCCGAGGGGATCTCGTTGGATGAGCAGTTCTTC
V: TRBV27; size: -; D: -; J: TRBJ2-7; CDR3: CASSPGGPFYEQYF; DNA: TGTGCCAGCAGTCCAGGGGGGCCCTTCTACGAGCAGTACTTC
V: TRBV7-9; size: once; D: -; J: TRBJ1-5; CDR3: CASSEGKQGKDQPQHF; DNA: TGTGCCAGCAGCGAGGGGAAGCAGGGGAAGGATCAGCCCCAGCATTTT
V: TRBV7-9; size: -; D: -; J: TRBJ2-5; CDR3: CASSLIASPQETQYF; DNA: TGTGCCAGCAGCTTAATCGCCAGCCCACAAGAGACCCAGTACTTC
V: TRBV6-1; size: -; D: -; J: TRBJ2-5; CDR3: CASSEGERTQYF; DNA: TGTGCCAGCAGTGAAGGTGAGCGGACCCAGTACTTC
V: TRBV7-9; size: -; D: -; J: TRBJ1-3; CDR3: CASSQAGNTIYF; DNA: TGTGCCAGCAGCCAAGCTGGAAACACCATATATTTT
V: TRBV7-8; size: -; D: -; J: TRBJ2-3; CDR3: CASRQYASFPDTQYF; DNA: TGTGCCAGCAGGCAATATGCCTCCTTTCCAGATACGCAGTATTTT
V: TRBV4-1; size: -; D: -; J: TRBJ1-2; CDR3: CASSPGQSGVYGYTF; DNA: TGCGCCAGCAGCCCCGGACAGTCGGGGGTGTATGGCTACACCTTC
V: TRBV9; size: -; D: -; J: TRBJ2-3; CDR3: CASSVDGNTDTQYF; DNA: TGTGCCAGCAGCGTAGACGGAAACACAGATACGCAGTATTTT
V: TRBV7-2; size: -; D: -; J: TRBJ2-2; CDR3: CASSLWVPGELFF; DNA: TGTGCCAGCAGCTTATGGGTTCCGGGGGAGCTGTTTTTT
V: TRBV6-1; size: once; D: TRBD1; J: TRBJ2-7; CDR3: CASSPDRTGSYEQYF; DNA: TGTGCCAGCAGCCCCGATCGGACAGGGAGCTACGAGCAGTACTTC
V: TRBV30; size: -; D: -; J: TRBJ2-1; CDR3: CAWVDPWGNEQFF; DNA: TGTGCCTGGGTGGACCCATGGGGGAATGAGCAGTTCTTC
V: TRBV7-8; size: -; D: TRBD2; J: TRBJ2-7; CDR3: CASASGLVNDEQYF; DNA: TGTGCCAGCGCCTCTGGACTAGTAAACGACGAGCAGTACTTC
V: TRBV15; size: once; D: TRBD1; J: TRBJ2-2; CDR3: CATSSGTGSTGELFF; DNA: TGTGCCACCAGCAGCGGGACAGGGAGCACCGGGGAGCTGTTTTTT
V: TRBV7-6; size: -; D: -; J: TRBJ2-1; CDR3: CASSLGGLGYNEQFF; DNA: TGTGCCAGCAGCTTAGGCGGATTGGGCTACAATGAGCAGTTCTTC
V: TRBV5-6; size: -; D: -; J: TRBJ2-2; CDR3: CASSLWFGYRPGELFF; DNA: TGTGCCAGCAGCTTGTGGTTTGGGTATCGTCCCGGGGAGCTGTTTTTT
V: TRBV6-5; size: -; D: -; J: TRBJ2-1; CDR3: CASTGSYNEQFF; DNA: TGTGCCAGCACCGGCTCCTACAATGAGCAGTTCTTC
V: TRBV9; size: few; D: -; J: TRBJ1-5; CDR3: CASSVWANQPQHF; DNA: TGTGCCAGCAGCGTTTGGGCCAATCAGCCCCAGCATTTT